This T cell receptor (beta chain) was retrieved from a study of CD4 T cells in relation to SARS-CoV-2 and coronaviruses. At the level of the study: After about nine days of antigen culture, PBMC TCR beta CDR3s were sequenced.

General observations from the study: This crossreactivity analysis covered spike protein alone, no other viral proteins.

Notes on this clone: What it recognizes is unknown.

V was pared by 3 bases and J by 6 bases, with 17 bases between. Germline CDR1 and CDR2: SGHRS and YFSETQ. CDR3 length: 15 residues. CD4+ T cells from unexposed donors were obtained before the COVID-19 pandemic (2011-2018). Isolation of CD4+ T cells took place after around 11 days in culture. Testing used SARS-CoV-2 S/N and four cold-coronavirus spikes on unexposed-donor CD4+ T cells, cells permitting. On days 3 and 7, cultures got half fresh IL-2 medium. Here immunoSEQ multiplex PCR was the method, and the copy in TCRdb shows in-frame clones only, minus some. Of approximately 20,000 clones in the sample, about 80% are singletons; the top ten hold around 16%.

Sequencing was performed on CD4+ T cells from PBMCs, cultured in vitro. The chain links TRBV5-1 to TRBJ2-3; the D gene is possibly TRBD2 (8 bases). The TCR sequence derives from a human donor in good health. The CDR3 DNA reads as TGCGCCAGCAGCTCCATTCCGGGAGGGGGCGATACGCAGTATTTT. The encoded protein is CASSSIPGGGDTQYF.